The next 27 T cell receptor beta chains were all read from a single sample in a study of cytomegalovirus exposure and HLA in healthy donors. PCR used 60 Vbeta primers and 13 Jbeta primers. Libraries were prepared by immunoSEQ multiplex PCR; TCRdb keeps only in-frame clonotypes and omits some of them. The sample has about 32,000 clones; the top ten hold approximately 4.8%. Input material: PBMCs. These receptors were obtained from a female donor in good health and CMV-seronegative.

The rearrangement links TRBV7-3 to TRBJ2-2, with TRBD2 identical over 11 bases. The V segment lost 5 bases and the J segment 6 bases; nucleotides outside the gene matches: 5. Germline V lookup: CDR1 SGHTA, CDR2 FQGTGA. This CDR3 is built from 15 residues. Here the CDR3 reads CASSHSGGASGELFF. In DNA form, the CDR3 reads TGTGCCAGCAGCCATAGCGGGGGGGCCTCCGGGGAGCTGTTTTTT.

The rearrangement uses TRBV6-1 and TRBJ2-5; TRBD1 is a possible D gene (5 bases). V lost 6 bases and J 5 bases, leaving 13 bases between the germline ends. CDR3 length equals 13 residues. Per the germline V gene, CDR1 is MNHNS and CDR2 is SASEGT. The CDR3 DNA is TGTGCCAGCAGCCAGACAGTCCCGGAGACCCAGTACTTC. Translation: CASSQTVPETQYF.

The chain has TRBV7-9 and TRBJ2-2, with TRBD2 identical over 7 bases. V dropped 6 bases and J dropped 2; count of bases not matched to a gene: 3. CDR3 size: 14 residues. Germline V gives CDR1 SEHNR, CDR2 FQNEAQ (reference sequence). The DNA of the CDR3 is TGTGCCAGCAGGGCGGGGGTTAACACCGGGGAGCTGTTTTTT. It codes for CASRAGVNTGELFF.

The chain couples TRBV11-2 to TRBJ2-2; a possible D gene is TRBD2 (5 bases). Trimming took 4 bases from V and 4 from J, leaving 13 bases between them. Per germline, CDR1 SGHAT and CDR2 FQNNGV. The CDR3 covers 15 residues. The CDR3 reads CASSSLGWPTGELFF. In DNA, the CDR3 is TGTGCCAGCAGCTCACTAGGGTGGCCCACCGGGGAGCTGTTTTTT.

This rearrangement joins TRBV12-5 to TRBJ2-2; 12 bases are shared with TRBD2. V dropped 2 bases and J dropped 5; count of bases not matched to a gene: 6. Germline CDR1 is LGHNT and CDR2 is FRNRAP. The CDR3 runs to 17 residues. The CDR3 DNA reads as TGTGCTAGTGGTTTGCCTCTAGCGGGGGGGCAAACCGGGGAGCTGTTTTTT. Translating it yields CASGLPLAGGQTGELFF.

CDR3 in amino acids: CASSLESGRGNYGYTF. CDR3 nucleotide sequence: TGTGCCAGCAGCTTAGAGTCGGGCAGAGGGAACTATGGCTACACCTTC. The chain carries TRBV7-9 and TRBJ1-2; unclear D gene. This CDR3 comprises 16 residues. V was trimmed by 1 base and J by 2 bases, leaving 14 bases between them. Germline CDR1 SEHNR, CDR2 FQNEAQ (reference sequence).

The chain recombines TRBV2 with TRBJ1-2, with no clear D. CDR1 and CDR2 from the germline V gene are SNHLY and FYNNEI. CDR3 length equals 15 residues. Between the trimmed V and J ends, which lost 5 bases and 6 bases, there was a span of 19 bases. Written as DNA, the CDR3 is TGTGCCAGCAGTAATCCCGGGAGGTCTCGGGATGGCTACACCTTC. Translating it yields CASSNPGRSRDGYTF.

CDR3 bases: TGTGCCAGCAGTTTATCTCAGGTCTCCTACGAGCAGTACTTC. Residues: CASSLSQVSYEQYF. The chain couples TRBV27 to TRBJ2-7; D unresolved. Germline-derived CDR1 and CDR2 are MNHEY and SMNVEV (reference sequence). The CDR3 has 14 amino acids. V lost 0 bases, J lost 0 bases, and 6 bases lay in between.

The chain has TRBV29-1 and TRBJ2-1; no reliable D call. From germline, CDR1 is SQVTM and CDR2 ANQGSEA. The CDR3 is 13 amino acids. Trimming cost V 3 bases and J 6 bases, with 12 bases left between them. CDR3 loop: CSVEGPSGNEQFF. DNA of the CDR3: TGCAGCGTTGAGGGCCCCAGTGGCAATGAGCAGTTCTTC.

The J gene is TRBJ2-7, the V gene TRBV6-1; 10 nucleotides align to TRBD1. V gave up 1 base and J gave up 2 bases; unmatched junction bases: 11. The CDR3 totals 18 residues. CDR1 MNHNS and CDR2 SASEGT come from the germline V gene. The CDR3 region is CASSEVVGGQGGTYEQYF. In nucleotides, the CDR3 is TGTGCCAGCAGTGAAGTTGTCGGAGGACAGGGGGGGACCTACGAGCAGTACTTC.

The chain combines TRBV7-7 with TRBJ2-2; TRBD1 might be the D (6 bases). V was trimmed by 1 base and J by 4 bases, leaving 13 bases between them. This CDR3 spans 16 amino acids. Germline V gene data show CDR1 as SSHAT and CDR2 as FNYEAQ (reference sequence). DNA for the CDR3: TGTGCCAGCAGCTTAGGGGACACCCGGGGCACCGGGGAGCTGTTTTTT. This encodes CASSLGDTRGTGELFF.

The chain employs TRBV9 and TRBJ2-2, with 12 bases fitting TRBD2. V lost 4 bases and J lost 0; bases outside the gene matches: 7. The CDR3 is 18 amino acids. In germline, CDR1 is SGDLS, CDR2 YYNGEE. The CDR3 bases are TGTGCCAGCAGCTCCACTAGCGGGGGGCACACGAACACCGGGGAGCTGTTTTTT. It yields the protein CASSSTSGGHTNTGELFF.

V and J are TRBV7-2 and TRBJ1-1, with D tentatively TRBD1 (6 bases). CDR1 is SGHTA and CDR2 is FQGNSA in the germline V gene. V was trimmed by 5 bases and J by 6 bases, leaving 10 bases between them. This CDR3 is built from 12 residues. CDR3 nucleotides: TGTGCCAGCAGCAAAGACAGGTCTGAAGCTTTCTTT. Amino acids: CASSKDRSEAFF.

As for this clone: Germline and junction disagree at one end, which may indicate a read error. The CDR3 sequence is CASSPSQYSPLHF. The CDR3 bases are TGTGCCAGCAGTCCCTCCCAGTATTCGCCCCTCCACTTT. The V call is TRBV7-2, the J call TRBJ1-6; D is uncertain. The length of the CDR3 is 13 residues. Germline loops: CDR1 SGHTA, CDR2 FQGNSA.

The chain is built from TRBV2 and TRBJ2-1; 10 bases are shared with TRBD2. Germline CDR1 SNHLY, CDR2 FYNNEI. The V gene end was trimmed by 8 bases and the J gene end by 7 bases; junction bases not matched to a gene: 11. The CDR3 sequence is 15 residues long. CDR3 sequence (DNA): TGTGCCAGCCTAAAGCGGGGGGGCTCAGTAAATGAGCAGTTCTTC. This encodes CASLKRGGSVNEQFF.

This rearrangement joins TRBV2 to TRBJ1-2; 7 bases agree with TRBD1. Germline loops: CDR1 SNHLY, CDR2 FYNNEI. V gave up 5 bases and J gave up 4 bases; unmatched junction bases: 7. This CDR3 spans 14 amino acids. CDR3 sequence reads: CASSTRQGGYGYTF. The CDR3 DNA follows: TGTGCCAGCAGTACGCGACAGGGAGGCTATGGCTACACCTTC.

The rearrangement uses TRBV7-2 and TRBJ1-4, with D possibly matching TRBD1 (6 bases). V was cut by 5 bases and J by 7 bases, with 17 bases left in between. This CDR3 is 15 amino acids long. Per the germline V gene, CDR1 is SGHTA and CDR2 is FQGNSA. CDR3 coding DNA: TGTGCCAGCAGCCCCGAGGGGGGGTCGGGTGAAAAACTGTTTTTT. This translates into CASSPEGGSGEKLFF.

V gene TRBV5-1 combines with J gene TRBJ1-3, with TRBD1 as a possible D gene (6 bases). The CDR3 runs to 16 residues. With 2 bases removed from V and 4 bases from J, the gap between germline ends came to 16 bases. The germline V gene encodes CDR1 SGHRS and CDR2 YFSETQ. The CDR3 reads CASSLAASGGGNTIYF. CDR3 nucleotide sequence: TGCGCCAGCAGCTTAGCCGCGAGCGGGGGCGGAAACACCATATATTTT.

The V and J genes are TRBV6-1 and TRBJ2-7, with 7 bases that match TRBD1. CDR1 MNHNS and CDR2 SASEGT come from the germline V gene. The CDR3 covers 17 residues. The V segment lost 3 bases and the J segment 4 bases; nucleotides outside the gene matches: 15. The CDR3 DNA reads as TGTGCCAGCAGTGACCCAGACAGGGTACGAAATGTTTACGAGCAGTACTTC. Translating it yields CASSDPDRVRNVYEQYF.

CDR3 DNA sequence: TGCGCCAGCAGCCAAGGGGGACTTTACAATGAGCAGTTCTTC. Amino acid sequence: CASSQGGLYNEQFF. The chain couples TRBV4-3 to TRBJ2-1, with D tentatively TRBD2 (6 bases). The CDR3 spans 14 residues. Germline V gene data show CDR1 as LGHNA and CDR2 as YSLEER. The V gene lost 1 base and the J gene lost 4 bases, with 8 bases spanning the gap.

The rearrangement links TRBV5-8 to TRBJ2-1; 10 nucleotides line up with TRBD1. The CDR3 is 15 residues long. The V segment lost 4 bases and the J segment 6 bases; nucleotides outside the gene matches: 7. Germline V gene sequence: CDR1 SGHTS, CDR2 YDEGEE. CDR3 sequence reads: CASSPGTGVRNEQFF. The CDR3 bases are TGTGCCAGCAGCCCCGGGACAGGGGTTCGCAATGAGCAGTTCTTC. The entire variable domain, with the rest obtained from reference TRBV5-8 and TRBJ2-1, is as follows: EAGVTQSPTHLIKTRGQQATLRCSPISGHTSVYWYQQALGLGLQFLLWYDEGEERNRGNFPPRFSGRQFPNYSSELNVNALELEDSALYLCASSPGTGVRNEQFFGPGTRLTVL.

This sequence joins TRBV10-3 and TRBJ1-5, with 9 bases aligning to TRBD1. The germline CDR1 and CDR2 sequences are ENHRY and SYGVKD. Germline trimming cut 6 bases from V and 7 bases from J; bases unmatched to any gene: 4. This CDR3 is built from 13 residues. CDR3 DNA: TGTGCCATCAGCCCCGGGACAGGGCAGCCCCAGCATTTT. Encoded protein: CAISPGTGQPQHF.

The chain uses TRBV11-2 and TRBJ2-7, with 9 nucleotides matching TRBD2. This CDR3 is 16 amino acids long. Germline CDR1 reads SGHAT; CDR2 reads FQNNGV. J gave up 2 bases and V 0 bases, and 5 bases lay outside the gene matches. CDR3 region: CASSLDRAGGTYEQYF. DNA of the CDR3: TGTGCCAGCAGCTTAGATAGAGCGGGGGGTACCTACGAGCAGTACTTC. Supplemented by reference TRBV11-2 and TRBJ2-7, the full variable domain reads EAGVAQSPRYKIIEKRQSVAFWCNPISGHATLYWYQQILGQGPKLLIQFQNNGVVDDSQLPKDRFSAERLKGVDSTLKIQPAKLEDSAVYLCASSLDRAGGTYEQYFGPGTRLTVT.

This sequence joins TRBV4-2 and TRBJ1-2; no clear D. The CDR3 is 15 amino acids. Germline loops: CDR1 LGHNA, CDR2 YNFKEQ. Trimming took off 6 bases at V and 1 base at J, with 15 bases between the two ends. CDR3 sequence: CASRPLGLINYGYTF. The CDR3 DNA reads TGTGCCAGCAGACCCCTGGGCCTCATTAACTATGGCTACACCTTC.

The chain combines TRBV5-1 with TRBJ1-1; D is unresolved. The CDR3 is 11 amino acids. Looked up from germline, CDR1 is SGHRS and CDR2 is YFSETQ. V lost 2 bases to trimming and J lost 7 bases, with 6 bases between them. CDR3 nucleotides: TGCGCCAGCAGCTTTGGGAGTGAAGCTTTCTTT. Encoded protein: CASSFGSEAFF.

V gene TRBV5-1 combines with J gene TRBJ2-5, with D possibly TRBD1 on 8 matching bases. V lost 4 bases, J lost 4 bases, and 17 bases lay in between. In germline, CDR1 is SGHRS, CDR2 YFSETQ. This CDR3 is 15 amino acids long. DNA of the CDR3: TGCGCCAGCAGCGCACAGGGGGGGGCAGGAGAGACCCAGTACTTC. This encodes CASSAQGGAGETQYF.

The rearrangement uses TRBV7-9 and TRBJ2-3, with 9 nucleotides matching TRBD1. CDR3 length: 15 amino acids. With 5 bases clipped from V and 1 base from J, the junction kept 4 bases outside the gene matches. Germline V gene lookup returns CDR1 SEHNR and CDR2 FQNEAQ (reference sequence). CDR3 protein: CASSLWTGGTDTQYF. The CDR3 DNA reads TGTGCCAGCAGCCTATGGACAGGGGGCACAGATACGCAGTATTTT.